Shown below are 7 T cell receptor beta chains from a single sample sequenced in a study of blood T cell repertoires in COVID-19. Using immunoSEQ multiplex PCR, the repertoire was profiled, and TCRdb retains in-frame clones only, with some absent. The data contain 90,000 to 100,000 clones, roughly four fifths of them singletons. The specimen was peripheral blood. The receptors come from a man in his 70s with acute or convalescent COVID-19.

This clone was detected a few times. This sequence joins TRBV2 and TRBJ1-2; TRBD1 agrees at 11 bases. CDR1 and CDR2 (germline): SNHLY, FYNNEI. J gave up 3 bases and V 3 bases, and 3 bases lay outside the gene matches. This CDR3 is built from 15 residues. This chain's CDR3 is CASSEGQGVYYGYTF. CDR3 bases: TGTGCCAGCAGTGAGGGACAGGGGGTTTACTATGGCTACACCTTC.

The rearrangement uses TRBV7-9 and TRBJ2-7; the match to TRBD1 covers 10 bases. The CDR3 is 13 amino acids. The ends lost 5 bases at V and 7 bases at J; junction bases unmatched: 5. CDR1 SEHNR and CDR2 FQNEAQ come from the germline V gene (reference sequence). In nucleotides, the CDR3 is TGTGCCAGCAGCGACAGGGGGCGTAAGGAGCAGTACTTC. Translation: CASSDRGRKEQYF.

This clone was counted a single time. The rearrangement links TRBV5-6 to TRBJ1-6, with 9 bases fitting TRBD1. The CDR3 contains 18 residues. With V trimmed by 4 bases and J by 7 bases, 15 bases remained unmatched. Germline lookup yields CDR1 SGHDT and CDR2 YYEEEE. The chain's CDR3 is CASSPSGQGPRPNSPLHF. CDR3 nucleotide sequence: TGTGCCAGCAGCCCCTCGGGACAGGGCCCGAGGCCAAATTCACCCCTCCACTTT.

This sequence joins TRBV2 and TRBJ2-3; the D gene is possibly TRBD2 (6 bases). Trimming pared 8 bases from V and 4 bases from J, leaving 22 bases between. The CDR3 runs 16 residues. Germline assignment: CDR1 SNHLY and CDR2 FYNNEI. The CDR3, as DNA: TGTGCCAGCCAACAGGAAACCGGGAGAGCTGCAGATACGCAGTATTTT. Encoded protein: CASQQETGRAADTQYF. Variable domain in full (rest from reference TRBV2 and TRBJ2-3): EPEVTQTPSHQVTQMGQEVILRCVPISNHLYFYWYRQILGQKVEFLVSFYNNEISEKSEIFDDQFSVERPDGSNFTLKIRSTKLEDSAMYFCASQQETGRAADTQYFGPGTRLTVL.

The sample holds one count of this clone. The chain recombines TRBV27 with TRBJ1-1, with D possibly being TRBD1 (5 bases). V was cut by 3 bases and J by 1 base, with 15 bases left in between. CDR1 is MNHEY, CDR2 SMNVEV, per germline (reference sequence). The length of the CDR3 is 16 residues. CDR3 sequence: CASSFFPRRGNTEAFF. The CDR3 nucleotides are TGTGCCAGCAGTTTTTTCCCCCGGAGGGGGAACACTGAAGCTTTCTTT.

This clone was found once. The chain couples TRBV7-2 to TRBJ1-1; 8 bases map to TRBD1. V shed 6 bases and J 1 base; nucleotides not matched to a gene: 13. Germline CDR1 reads SGHTA; CDR2 reads FQGNSA. The CDR3 has 17 residues. The CDR3: CASRPTGVLPPNTEAFF. CDR3 bases: TGTGCCAGCAGGCCGACAGGGGTTCTCCCTCCGAACACTGAAGCTTTCTTT.

The V call is TRBV9, the J call TRBJ1-4, with a weak D call TRBD1 (6 bases). Germline CDR1 SGDLS, CDR2 YYNGEE. Trimming removed 3 bases at V and 0 bases at J, with 6 bases between. This CDR3 comprises 14 residues. The DNA for the CDR3 is TGTGCCAGCAGCGGGACAGCAACTAATGAAAAACTGTTTTTT. This sequence encodes CASSGTATNEKLFF. The full variable domain, in which reference TRBV9 and TRBJ1-4 provide the parts outside the CDR3, is DSGVTQTPKHLITATGQRVTLRCSPRSGDLSVYWYQQSLDQGLQFLIQYYNGEERAKGNILERFSAQQFPDLHSELNLSSLELGDSALYFCASSGTATNEKLFFGSGTQLSVL.